This TCR beta chain is drawn from a study of blood T cells in healthy people across ages. The sample holds one count of this clonotype. Sample-barcoded 5' priming and a J-beta primer mix drove a second PCR of about 6 to 12 cycles. TCRdb itself ran the 5' RACE reads through MiXCR, one entry per CDR3 protein. The sample has 950,000 to 1,200,000 distinct CDR3 sequences, approximately 38% seen once. CDR3 size: 18 residues. CDR1 and CDR2 (germline): LGHNA, YNFKEQ. V shed 3 bases and J shed 0 bases, with 18 bases lying between them. Sequenced sample: blood. This sequence originates from a man between 18 and 29 years old in good health. The rearrangement joins TRBV4-2 to TRBJ1-3; the D is unclear. The CDR3: CASSHNPRDPSSGNTIYF. The CDR3, as DNA: TGTGCCAGCAGCCACAACCCGAGAGACCCGAGCTCTGGAAACACCATATATTTT.